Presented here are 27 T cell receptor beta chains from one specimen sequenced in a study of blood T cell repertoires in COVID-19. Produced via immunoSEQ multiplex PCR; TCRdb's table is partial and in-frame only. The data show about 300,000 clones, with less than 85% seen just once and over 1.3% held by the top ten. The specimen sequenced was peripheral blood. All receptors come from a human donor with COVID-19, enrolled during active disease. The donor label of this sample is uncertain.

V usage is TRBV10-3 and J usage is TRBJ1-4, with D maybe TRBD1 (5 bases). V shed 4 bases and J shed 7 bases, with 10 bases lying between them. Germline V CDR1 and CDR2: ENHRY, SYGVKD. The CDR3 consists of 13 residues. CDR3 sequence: CAISAGEGEKLFF. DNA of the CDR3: TGTGCCATCAGTGCGGGGGAGGGTGAAAAACTGTTTTTT.

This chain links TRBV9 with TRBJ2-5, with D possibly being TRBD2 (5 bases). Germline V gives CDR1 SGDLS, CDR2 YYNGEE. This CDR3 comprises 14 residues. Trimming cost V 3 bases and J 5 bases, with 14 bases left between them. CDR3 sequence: CASSGSPGWETQYF. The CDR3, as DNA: TGTGCCAGCAGCGGGAGCCCGGGGTGGGAGACCCAGTACTTC.

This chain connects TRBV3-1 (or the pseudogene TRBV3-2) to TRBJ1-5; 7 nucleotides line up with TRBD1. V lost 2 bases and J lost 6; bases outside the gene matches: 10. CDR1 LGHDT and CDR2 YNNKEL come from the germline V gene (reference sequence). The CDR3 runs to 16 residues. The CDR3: CASSQNPGGGGQPQHF. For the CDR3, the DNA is TGTGCCAGCAGCCAAAACCCAGGGGGAGGTGGTCAGCCCCAGCATTTT.

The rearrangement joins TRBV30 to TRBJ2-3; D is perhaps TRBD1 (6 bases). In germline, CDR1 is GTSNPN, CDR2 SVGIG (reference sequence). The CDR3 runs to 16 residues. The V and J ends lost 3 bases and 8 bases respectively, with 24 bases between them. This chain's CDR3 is CAWRRFLRDTNSTQYF. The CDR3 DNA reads TGTGCCTGGAGGCGATTTCTCCGGGACACGAATTCTACGCAGTATTTT.

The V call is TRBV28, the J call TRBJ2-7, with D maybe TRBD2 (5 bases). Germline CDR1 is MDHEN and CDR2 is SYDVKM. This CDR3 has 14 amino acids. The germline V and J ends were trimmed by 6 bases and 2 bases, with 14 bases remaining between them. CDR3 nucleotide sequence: TGTGCCAGCAGCCTAGCAGGAAGTACCTACGAGCAGTACTTC. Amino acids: CASSLAGSTYEQYF.

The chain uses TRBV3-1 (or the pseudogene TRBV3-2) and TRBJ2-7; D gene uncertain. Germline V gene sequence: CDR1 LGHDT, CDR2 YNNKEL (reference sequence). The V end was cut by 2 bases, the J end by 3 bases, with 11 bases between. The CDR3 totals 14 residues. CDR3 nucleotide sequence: TGTGCCAGCAGCCAATCAGCGTTAGGCTACGAGCAGTACTTC. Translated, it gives CASSQSALGYEQYF.

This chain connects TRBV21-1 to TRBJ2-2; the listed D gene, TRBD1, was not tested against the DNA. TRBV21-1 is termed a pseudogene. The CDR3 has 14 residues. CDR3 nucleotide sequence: TGTGCCAGCGCAGGACTGACAGGCACCGGGGAGCTGTTTTTT. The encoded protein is CASAGLTGTGELFF.

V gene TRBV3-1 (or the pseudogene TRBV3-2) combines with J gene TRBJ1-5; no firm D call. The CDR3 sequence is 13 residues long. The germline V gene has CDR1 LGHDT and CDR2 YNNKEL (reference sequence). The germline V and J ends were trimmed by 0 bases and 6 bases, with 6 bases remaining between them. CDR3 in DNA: TGTGCCAGCAGCCAAGATTCCAGTCAGCCCCAGCATTTT. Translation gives CASSQDSSQPQHF.

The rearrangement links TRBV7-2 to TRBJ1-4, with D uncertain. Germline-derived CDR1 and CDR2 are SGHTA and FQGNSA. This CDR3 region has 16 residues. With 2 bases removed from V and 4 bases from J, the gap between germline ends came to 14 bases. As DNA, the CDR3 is TGTGCCAGCAGCTTAAGAGAGGGCCCGAATAATGAAAAACTGTTTTTT. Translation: CASSLREGPNNEKLFF.

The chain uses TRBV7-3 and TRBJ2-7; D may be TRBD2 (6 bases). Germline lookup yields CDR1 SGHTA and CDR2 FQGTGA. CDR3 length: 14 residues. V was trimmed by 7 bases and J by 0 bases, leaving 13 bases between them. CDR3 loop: CASMGGTVSYEQYF. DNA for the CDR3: TGTGCCAGCATGGGCGGGACTGTCTCCTACGAGCAGTACTTC.

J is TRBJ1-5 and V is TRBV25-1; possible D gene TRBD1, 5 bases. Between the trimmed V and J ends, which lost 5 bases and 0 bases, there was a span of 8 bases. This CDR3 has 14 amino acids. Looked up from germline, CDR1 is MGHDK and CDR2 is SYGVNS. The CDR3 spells CASSRQGSNQPQHF. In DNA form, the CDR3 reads TGTGCCAGCAGTCGCCAGGGTAGCAATCAGCCCCAGCATTTT.

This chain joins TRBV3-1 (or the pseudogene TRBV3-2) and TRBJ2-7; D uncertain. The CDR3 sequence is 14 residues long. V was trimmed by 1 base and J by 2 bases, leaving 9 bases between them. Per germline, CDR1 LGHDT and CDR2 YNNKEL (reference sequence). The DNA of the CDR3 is TGTGCCAGCAGCCAAGTCGACACAGCCTACGAGCAGTACTTC. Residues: CASSQVDTAYEQYF.

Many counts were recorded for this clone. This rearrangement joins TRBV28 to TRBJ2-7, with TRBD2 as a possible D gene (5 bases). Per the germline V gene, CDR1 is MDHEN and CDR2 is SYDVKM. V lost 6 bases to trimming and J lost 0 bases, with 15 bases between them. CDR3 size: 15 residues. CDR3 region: CASSFPGLGSYEQYF. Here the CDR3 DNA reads TGTGCCAGCAGCTTTCCGGGATTGGGCTCCTACGAGCAGTACTTC.

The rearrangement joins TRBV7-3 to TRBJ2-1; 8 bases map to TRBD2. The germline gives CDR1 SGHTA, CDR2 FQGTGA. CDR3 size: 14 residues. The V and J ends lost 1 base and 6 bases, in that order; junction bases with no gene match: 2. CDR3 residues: CASSLMGTSNEQFF. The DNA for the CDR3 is TGTGCCAGCAGCTTAATGGGGACTAGCAATGAGCAGTTCTTC.

The CDR3: CASSLTGRNTGELFF. The CDR3 DNA reads as TGTGCCAGCAGCTTAACTGGTAGGAACACCGGGGAGCTGTTTTTT. The rearrangement uses TRBV7-3 and TRBJ2-2; D gene ambiguous. The germline V gene encodes CDR1 SGHTA and CDR2 FQGTGA. V was trimmed by 0 bases and J by 1 base, leaving 6 bases between them. This CDR3 has 15 residues.

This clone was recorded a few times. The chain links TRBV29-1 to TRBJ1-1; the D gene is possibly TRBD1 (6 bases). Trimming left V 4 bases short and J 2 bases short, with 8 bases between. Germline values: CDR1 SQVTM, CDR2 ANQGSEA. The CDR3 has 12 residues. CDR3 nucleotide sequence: TGCAGCGTTGGACAGGCCAACACTGAAGCTTTCTTT. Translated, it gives CSVGQANTEAFF.

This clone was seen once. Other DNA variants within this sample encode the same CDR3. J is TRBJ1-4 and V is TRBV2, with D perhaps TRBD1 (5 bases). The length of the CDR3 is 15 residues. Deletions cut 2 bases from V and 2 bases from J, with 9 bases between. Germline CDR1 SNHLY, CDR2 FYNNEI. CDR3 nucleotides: TGTGCCAGCAGTGAATTAGCAGGGACTAATGAAAAACTGTTTTTT. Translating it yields CASSELAGTNEKLFF.

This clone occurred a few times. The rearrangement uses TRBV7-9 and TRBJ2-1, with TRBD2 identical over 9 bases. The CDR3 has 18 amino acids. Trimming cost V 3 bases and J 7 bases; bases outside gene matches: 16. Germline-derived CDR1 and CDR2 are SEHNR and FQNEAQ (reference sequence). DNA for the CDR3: TGTGCCAGCAGCTTGCCCTTTCGGATAGCGGGAGTTGTTAATGAGCAGTTCTTC. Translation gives CASSLPFRIAGVVNEQFF.

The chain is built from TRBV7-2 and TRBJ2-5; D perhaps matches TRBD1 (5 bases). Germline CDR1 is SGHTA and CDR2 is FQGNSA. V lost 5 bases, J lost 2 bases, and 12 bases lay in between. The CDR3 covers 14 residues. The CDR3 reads CASSPAQGQETQYF. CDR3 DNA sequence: TGTGCCAGCAGCCCCGCTCAGGGACAAGAGACCCAGTACTTC.

In DNA, the CDR3 is TGCAGCGTTGACCCCGGGAGAAATGAGCAGTTCTTC. This gives the protein CSVDPGRNEQFF. This chain connects TRBV29-1 to TRBJ2-1; D is perhaps TRBD2 (6 bases). Trimming took 3 bases from V and 7 from J, leaving 10 bases between them. CDR1 and CDR2 (germline): SQVTM, ANQGSEA. CDR3 length: 12 residues.

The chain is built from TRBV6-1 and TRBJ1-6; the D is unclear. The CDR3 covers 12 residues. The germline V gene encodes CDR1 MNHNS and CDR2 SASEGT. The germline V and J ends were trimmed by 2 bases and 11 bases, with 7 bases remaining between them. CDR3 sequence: CASSEPRAPLHF. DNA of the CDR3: TGTGCCAGCAGTGAACCGAGGGCACCCCTCCACTTT.

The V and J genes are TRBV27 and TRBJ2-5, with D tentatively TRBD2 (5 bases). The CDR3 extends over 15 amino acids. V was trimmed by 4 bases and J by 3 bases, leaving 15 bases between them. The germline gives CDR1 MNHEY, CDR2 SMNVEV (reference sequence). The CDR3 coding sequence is TGTGCCAGCAGTTATATCGGCGGAGGTGAAGAGACCCAGTACTTC. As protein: CASSYIGGGEETQYF.

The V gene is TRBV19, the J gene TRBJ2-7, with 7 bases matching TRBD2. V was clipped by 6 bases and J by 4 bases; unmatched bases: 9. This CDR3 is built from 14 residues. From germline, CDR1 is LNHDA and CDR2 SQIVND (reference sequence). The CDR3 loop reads CASSWGLHSYEQYF. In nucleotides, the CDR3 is TGTGCCAGTAGCTGGGGACTACATTCTTACGAGCAGTACTTC.

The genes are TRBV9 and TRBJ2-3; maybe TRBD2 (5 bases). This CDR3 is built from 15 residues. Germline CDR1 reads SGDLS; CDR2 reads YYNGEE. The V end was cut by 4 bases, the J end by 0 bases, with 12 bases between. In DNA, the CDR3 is TGTGCCAGCAGCCCCCGGGGTCCTAGCACAGATACGCAGTATTTT. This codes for CASSPRGPSTDTQYF.

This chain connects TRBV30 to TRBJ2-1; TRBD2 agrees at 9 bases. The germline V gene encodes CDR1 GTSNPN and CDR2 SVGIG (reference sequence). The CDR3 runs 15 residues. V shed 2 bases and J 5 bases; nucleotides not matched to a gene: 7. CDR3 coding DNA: TGTGCCTGGAGTCAACTAGCGGGCAGAAACAATGAGCAGTTCTTC. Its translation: CAWSQLAGRNNEQFF.

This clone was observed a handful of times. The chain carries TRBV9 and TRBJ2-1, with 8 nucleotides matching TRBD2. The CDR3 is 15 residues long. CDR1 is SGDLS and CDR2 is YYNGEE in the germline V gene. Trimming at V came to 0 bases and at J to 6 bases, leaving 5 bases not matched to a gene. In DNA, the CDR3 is TGTGCCAGCAGCGTAGATCAGCGGGAGAGCAATGAGCAGTTCTTC. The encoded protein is CASSVDQRESNEQFF.

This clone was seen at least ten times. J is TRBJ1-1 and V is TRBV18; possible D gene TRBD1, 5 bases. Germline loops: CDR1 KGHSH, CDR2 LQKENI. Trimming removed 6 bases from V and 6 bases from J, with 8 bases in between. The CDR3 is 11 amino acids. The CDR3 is CASSSGAEAFF. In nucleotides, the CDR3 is TGTGCCAGCTCCTCGGGGGCTGAAGCTTTCTTT. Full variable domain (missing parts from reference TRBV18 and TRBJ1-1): NAGVMQNPRHLVRRRGQEARLRCSPMKGHSHVYWYRQLPEEGLKFMVYLQKENIIDESGMPKERFSAEFPKEGPSILRIQQVVRGDSAAYFCASSSGAEAFFGQGTRLTVV.